The source of this T cell receptor (beta chain) is a study of beta chain features in type 1 diabetes. Expressed TCRB transcripts were sequenced, since all the RNA that had been isolated was reverse transcribed. The protocol was immunoSEQ multiplex PCR, while the TCRdb copy is restricted to in-frame clones and leaves out a portion. The sample lists some 500,000 clones, approximately 10% occurring once. Whole-study results and caveats: Type 1 diabetes patients had VDJ junctions that carried fewer insertions and more deletions.

Regarding this clone: The antigen is undetermined.

Germline CDR1 is DFQATT and CDR2 is SNEGSKA (reference sequence). The CDR3 sequence is 11 residues long. Sequenced material: naive CD4+ T cells from blood. V is TRBV20-1 and J is TRBJ1-1; 7 nucleotides agree with TRBD1. The sequence was collected from a young woman in good health. CDR3 amino acids: CRYNRGTEAFF. CDR3 DNA: TGCAGATACAACAGGGGCACTGAAGCTTTCTTT.